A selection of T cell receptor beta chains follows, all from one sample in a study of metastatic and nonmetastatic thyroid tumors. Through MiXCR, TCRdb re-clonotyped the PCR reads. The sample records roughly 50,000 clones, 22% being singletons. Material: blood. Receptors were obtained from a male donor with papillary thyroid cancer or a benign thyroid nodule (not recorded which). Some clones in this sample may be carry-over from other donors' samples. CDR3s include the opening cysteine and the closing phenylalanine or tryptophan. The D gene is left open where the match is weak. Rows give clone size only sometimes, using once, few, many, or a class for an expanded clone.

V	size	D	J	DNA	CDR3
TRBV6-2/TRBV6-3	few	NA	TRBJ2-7	TGTGCCAGCAGTTACTCGATGGAATTTGCAGGGCAGTACTTC	CASSYSMEFAGQYF
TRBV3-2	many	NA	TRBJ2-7	TGTGCCAGCAGTCATCAGCTAGCGGGGGGTTCCTCCTACGAGCAGTACTTC	CASSHQLAGGSSYEQYF
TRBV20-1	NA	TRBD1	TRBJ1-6	TGCAGTGCTAGACCACGGGGACAGGGGGGGAATTCACCCCTCCACTTT	CSARPRGQGGNSPLHF
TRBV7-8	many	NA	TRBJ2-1	TGTGCCAGCAGCTTAGCGCGGCAGGGAAAGTTCTTC	CASSLARQGKFF
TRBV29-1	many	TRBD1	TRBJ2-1	TGCAGCGTCTTTCCCGGGACAGGGATTTACAATGAGCAGTTCTTC	CSVFPGTGIYNEQFF
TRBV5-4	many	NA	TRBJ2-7	TGTGCCAGCAGCTTGGGAGTCGACTACGAGCAGTACTTC	CASSLGVDYEQYF
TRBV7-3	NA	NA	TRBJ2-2	TGTGCCAGCAGCCCGCCCGGGGCAAACACCGGGGTTCTGTTTTTT	CASSPPGANTGVLFF
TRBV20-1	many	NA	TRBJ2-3	TGCAGTGCTCGGACTACGGATACGCAGTATTTT	CSARTTDTQYF
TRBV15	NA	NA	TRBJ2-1	TGTGCCACCAGCAGAGGCCGACAGGGACTCATCAATGAGCAGTTCTTC	CATSRGRQGLINEQFF
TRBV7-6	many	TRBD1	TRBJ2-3	TGTGCCAGCAGCTTGATCCGAGGCAGGGGGACAGATACGCAGTATTTT	CASSLIRGRGTDTQYF
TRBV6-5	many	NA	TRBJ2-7	TGTGCCAGCAGTTACAGTGGCGGACCTTACGAGCAGTACTTC	CASSYSGGPYEQYF
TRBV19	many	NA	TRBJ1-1	TGTGCCAGTAGTAACCGAGCATCAGGGGCAAGAGCTTTCTTT	CASSNRASGARAFF
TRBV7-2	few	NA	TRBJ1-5	TGTGCCAGCAGCGATCACCGAAATCAGCCCCAGCATTTT	CASSDHRNQPQHF
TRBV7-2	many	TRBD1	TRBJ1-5	TGTGCCAGCAGCTATCCGGGGACAGGGGAGAAGCCCCAGCATTTT	CASSYPGTGEKPQHF
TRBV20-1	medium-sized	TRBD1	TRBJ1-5	TGCAGTGCTAGAGCTCAGGGGGCGATTTCCAATCAGCCCCAGCATTTT	CSARAQGAISNQPQHF
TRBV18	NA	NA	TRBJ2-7	TGTGCCAGCTCGCCTTCGGGGGCAGGGGTATTGTACGAGCAGTACTTC	CASSPSGAGVLYEQYF
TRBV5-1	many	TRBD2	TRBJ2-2	TGCGCCAGCAGCGGGACTAGCGGGAATGCCGGGGAGCTGTTTTTT	CASSGTSGNAGELFF
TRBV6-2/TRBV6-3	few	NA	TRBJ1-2	TGTGCCAGCAATCCCACAAACTATGGCTACGCCTTC	CASNPTNYGYAF
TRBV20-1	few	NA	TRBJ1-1	TGCAGTGCTAGTTTATTGGATGAGGCCGTGAACACTGAAGCTTTCTTT	CSASLLDEAVNTEAFF
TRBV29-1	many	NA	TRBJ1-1	TGCAGCGCCCAAGGGATGAACACTGAAGCTTTCTTT	CSAQGMNTEAFF
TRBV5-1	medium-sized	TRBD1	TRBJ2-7	TGCGCCAGCAGCCCCGGGGACAGTGCTTACGAGCAGTACTTC	CASSPGDSAYEQYF
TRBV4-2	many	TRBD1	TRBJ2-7	TGTGCCAGCAGCCAAGGGGAACGGGACAGTGCCTACGAGCAGTACTTC	CASSQGERDSAYEQYF
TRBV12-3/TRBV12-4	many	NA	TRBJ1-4	TGTGCCAGCAGTTTACATTCCGACCTAGATGAAAAACTGTTTTTT	CASSLHSDLDEKLFF
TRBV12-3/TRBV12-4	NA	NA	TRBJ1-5	TGTGCCAGCAGTTTTTCTGGTGATCAGCCCCAGCATTTT	CASSFSGDQPQHF
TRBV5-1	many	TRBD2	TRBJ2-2	TGCGCCAGCAGCCTAGGACTAGCGGGAGGAACCGGGGAGCTGTTTTTT	CASSLGLAGGTGELFF
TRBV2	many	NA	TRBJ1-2	TGTGCCAGCAGTGAACAGGGAATAGGGAACTATGGCTACACCTTC	CASSEQGIGNYGYTF
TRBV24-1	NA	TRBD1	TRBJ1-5	TGTGCCACCAGTGATTCACAGGGGGGTAGTGAGCCCCAGCATTTT	CATSDSQGGSEPQHF
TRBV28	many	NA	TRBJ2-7	TGTGCCAGCAGCGTCGCAGGGACAACCCGCGAGCAGTACTTC	CASSVAGTTREQYF
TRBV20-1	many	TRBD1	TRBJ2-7	TGCAGTGCTAGGACAGGGAGCACCTACGAGCAGTACTTC	CSARTGSTYEQYF
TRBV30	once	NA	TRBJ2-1	TGTGCCTGGACCGACGGCCGCAATGAGCAGTTCTTC	CAWTDGRNEQFF
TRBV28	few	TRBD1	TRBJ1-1	TGTGCCAGCATTCCCCGGACAGGGATGAACGCTGAAGCTTTCTTT	CASIPRTGMNAEAFF
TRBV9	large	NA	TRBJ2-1	TGTGCCAGCAGCGTAGATGATCGGACTAACTTTTACAATGAGCAGTTCTTC	CASSVDDRTNFYNEQFF
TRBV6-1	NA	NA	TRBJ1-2	TGTGCCAGCGGGGATACCGGCGGCTACACCTTC	CASGDTGGYTF
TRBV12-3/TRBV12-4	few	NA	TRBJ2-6	TGTGCCAGCAGTTTTTCCTCTGGGGCCAACGTCCTGACTTTC	CASSFSSGANVLTF
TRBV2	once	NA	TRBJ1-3	TGTGCCAGCATTATCCTTGGTCCGAACTCTGGAAACACCTTATATTTT	CASIILGPNSGNTLYF
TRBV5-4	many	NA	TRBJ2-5	TGTGCCAGCAGCTTGGCCAGTACGGAGACCCAGTACTTC	CASSLASTETQYF
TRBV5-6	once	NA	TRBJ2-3	TGCGCCAGCAGCCCTGTTCGACAGGTTACGCAGTATTTT	CASSPVRQVTQYF
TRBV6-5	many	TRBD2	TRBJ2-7	TGTGCCAGCAGTCCCAGCTTCCCCGGGACAGCTAGCGGGAGTCCCTACGAGCAGTACTTC	CASSPSFPGTASGSPYEQYF
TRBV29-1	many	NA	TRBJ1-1	TGCAGCGTTGAAGATTTTAGGGGGGACCCGAGGACTGAAGCTTTCTTT	CSVEDFRGDPRTEAFF
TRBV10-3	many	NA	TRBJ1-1	TGTGCCATCAGCTCCCTGCTCGGACAGACCAGTGTGAACACTGAAGCTTTCTTT	CAISSLLGQTSVNTEAFF
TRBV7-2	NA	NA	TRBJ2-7	TGTGCCAGCAGTCCCATCGCAGGGACCGGCGAGCAGTACTTC	CASSPIAGTGEQYF
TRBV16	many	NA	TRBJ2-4	TGTGCCAGCAGCCCCCTGGGGGGTTCTAAAAACATTCAGTACTTC	CASSPLGGSKNIQYF
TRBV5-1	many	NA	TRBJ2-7	TGCGCCAGCAGCTTGGATACCTACGAGCAGTACTTC	CASSLDTYEQYF
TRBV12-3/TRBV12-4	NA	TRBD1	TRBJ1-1	TGTGCCAGCAGTAACTGGGACAGGGTGTACACTGAAGCTTTCTTT	CASSNWDRVYTEAFF
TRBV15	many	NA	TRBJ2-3	TGTGCCACCAGCAGAAGACTAGTGGCGGCAGATACGCAGTATTTT	CATSRRLVAADTQYF
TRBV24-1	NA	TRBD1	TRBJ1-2	TGTGCCACCAGTGATTCAGGGGGGATCCCCTATGGTTACACCTTC	CATSDSGGIPYGYTF
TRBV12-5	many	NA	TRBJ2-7	TGTGCTAGTGGTTTGGACAACTCCTACGAGCAGTACTTC	CASGLDNSYEQYF
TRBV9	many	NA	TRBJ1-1	TGTGCCAGCAGCGTAGCTATGGGGCACACTGAAGCTTTCTTT	CASSVAMGHTEAFF
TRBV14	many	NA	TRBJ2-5	TGTGCCAGCAGCCAAGATGGAGTAAGGGCCCTCCAAGAGACCCAGTACTTC	CASSQDGVRALQETQYF
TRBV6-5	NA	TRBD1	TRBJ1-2	TGTGCCAGCAGTTACCGAAGGACAGGGGGCTATGGCTACACCTTC	CASSYRRTGGYGYTF
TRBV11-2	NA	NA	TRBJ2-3	TGTGCCAGCAACTTAGGAGGGAGTGCAGATACGCAGTATTTT	CASNLGGSADTQYF